Listed below are T cell receptor beta chains from one sample, sequenced in a study of cytomegalovirus exposure and HLA in healthy donors. Repertoires were generated with immunoSEQ multiplex PCR, while TCRdb's copy carries only in-frame clones and drops some. The sample lists about 250,000 clones, roughly 84% occurring once. Sequencing was carried out using PBMCs. All receptors derive from a man between 18 and 29 years old in good health and CMV-seropositive. CDR3s include the opening cysteine and the closing phenylalanine or tryptophan. The D gene is left open where the match is weak. Clone size is given for some rows only: seen once, a few or many times, or a class if the clone is expanded.

j_gene: TRBJ2-1; v_gene: TRBV2; d_gene: TRBD2; abundance: -; CDR3aa: CASTERYSGRSKSSYNEQFF; CDR3nt: TGTGCCAGCACCGAACGGTATAGCGGGAGGTCCAAGAGCTCCTACAATGAGCAGTTCTTC
j_gene: TRBJ2-3; v_gene: TRBV7-7; d_gene: TRBD2; abundance: once; CDR3aa: CASSPGLAGADTQYF; CDR3nt: TGTGCCAGCAGCCCGGGACTAGCGGGAGCAGATACGCAGTATTTT
j_gene: TRBJ2-7; v_gene: TRBV5-1; d_gene: -; abundance: -; CDR3aa: CASSLASTTVTYEQYF; CDR3nt: TGCGCCAGCAGCTTGGCCTCCACGACCGTGACCTACGAGCAGTACTTC
j_gene: TRBJ2-6; v_gene: TRBV28; d_gene: -; abundance: -; CDR3aa: CASSFQIHTSGNPGAGANVLTF; CDR3nt: TGTGCCAGCAGTTTCCAGATACATACTTCTGGAAACCCAGGCGCTGGGGCCAACGTCCTGACTTTC
j_gene: TRBJ1-5; v_gene: TRBV5-1; d_gene: TRBD1; abundance: -; CDR3aa: CASSFLGQGEPQHF; CDR3nt: TGCGCCAGCAGCTTCCTCGGACAGGGCGAGCCCCAGCATTTT
j_gene: TRBJ2-1; v_gene: TRBV7-8; d_gene: -; abundance: -; CDR3aa: CASSQTHVSPNEQFF; CDR3nt: TGTGCCAGCAGCCAGACACATGTCTCCCCGAATGAGCAGTTCTTC
j_gene: TRBJ1-1; v_gene: TRBV27; d_gene: TRBD1; abundance: -; CDR3aa: CASSKEGANTEAFF; CDR3nt: TGTGCCAGCAGTAAAGAGGGGGCAAACACTGAAGCTTTCTTT
j_gene: TRBJ2-2; v_gene: TRBV7-9; d_gene: -; abundance: -; CDR3aa: CASSRESHTGELFF; CDR3nt: TGTGCCAGCAGCCGGGAGAGTCACACCGGGGAGCTGTTTTTT
j_gene: TRBJ2-5; v_gene: TRBV5-4; d_gene: -; abundance: once; CDR3aa: CASSLGFSETQYF; CDR3nt: TGTGCCAGCAGCTTAGGTTTTTCAGAGACCCAGTACTTC
j_gene: TRBJ2-6; v_gene: TRBV11-2; d_gene: -; abundance: few; CDR3aa: CASSLVAGANVLTF; CDR3nt: TGTGCCAGCAGCTTAGTAGCTGGGGCCAACGTCCTGACTTTC
j_gene: TRBJ1-2; v_gene: TRBV28; d_gene: -; abundance: -; CDR3aa: CASSLEGGYGYTF; CDR3nt: TGTGCCAGCAGCTTGGAGGGAGGGTATGGCTACACCTTC
j_gene: TRBJ2-1; v_gene: TRBV19; d_gene: TRBD2; abundance: -; CDR3aa: CASSIGRLAGIRSWFF; CDR3nt: TGTGCCAGTAGTATAGGCCGCCTAGCGGGGATCCGGAGTTGGTTCTTC
j_gene: TRBJ1-1; v_gene: TRBV28; d_gene: TRBD1; abundance: -; CDR3aa: CASRDRPNTEAFF; CDR3nt: TGTGCCAGCAGGGACAGGCCGAACACTGAAGCTTTCTTT
j_gene: TRBJ1-1; v_gene: TRBV4-3; d_gene: -; abundance: -; CDR3aa: CASSVTGGNTEAFF; CDR3nt: TGCGCCAGCAGCGTCACAGGTGGCAACACTGAAGCTTTCTTT
j_gene: TRBJ2-1; v_gene: TRBV5-1; d_gene: -; abundance: -; CDR3aa: CASSLLSFEGRWNEQFF; CDR3nt: TGCGCCAGCAGCTTACTTAGTTTTGAGGGGAGATGGAATGAGCAGTTCTTC
j_gene: TRBJ2-1; v_gene: TRBV7-8; d_gene: -; abundance: -; CDR3aa: CASSLTYNEQFF; CDR3nt: TGTGCCAGCAGCTTAACTTACAATGAGCAGTTCTTC
j_gene: TRBJ2-1; v_gene: TRBV5-1; d_gene: TRBD2; abundance: -; CDR3aa: CASSLDPAGLNEQFF; CDR3nt: TGCGCCAGCAGCTTGGACCCAGCGGGACTCAATGAGCAGTTCTTC
j_gene: TRBJ1-2; v_gene: TRBV7-2; d_gene: TRBD1; abundance: -; CDR3aa: CASSLLTGTYGYTF; CDR3nt: TGTGCCAGCAGCTTGTTGACAGGGACCTATGGCTACACCTTC
j_gene: TRBJ2-1; v_gene: TRBV4-2; d_gene: TRBD2; abundance: few; CDR3aa: CASSQRTSGNEQFF; CDR3nt: TGTGCCAGCAGCCAACGGACTAGCGGGAATGAGCAGTTCTTC
j_gene: TRBJ2-1; v_gene: TRBV25-1; d_gene: -; abundance: -; CDR3aa: CASSGDHEQFF; CDR3nt: TGTGCCAGCAGTGGCGACCATGAGCAGTTCTTC
j_gene: TRBJ2-3; v_gene: TRBV27; d_gene: -; abundance: -; CDR3aa: CASSLTDTQYF; CDR3nt: TGTGCCAGCAGTTTAACCGATACGCAGTATTTT
j_gene: TRBJ1-3; v_gene: TRBV9; d_gene: -; abundance: -; CDR3aa: CASSVGGRGSGNTIYF; CDR3nt: TGTGCCAGCAGCGTAGGTGGCAGGGGTTCTGGAAACACCATATATTTT
j_gene: TRBJ2-4; v_gene: TRBV19; d_gene: TRBD2; abundance: -; CDR3aa: CASMRREGLFAKNIQYF; CDR3nt: TGTGCCAGTATGCGACGGGAGGGCCTCTTCGCCAAAAACATTCAGTACTTC
j_gene: TRBJ1-1; v_gene: TRBV5-1; d_gene: -; abundance: -; CDR3aa: CASSLEPENTEAFF; CDR3nt: TGCGCCAGCAGCTTGGAACCGGAGAACACTGAAGCTTTCTTT